The 7 T cell receptor beta chains below all came from one sample that was sequenced in a study of blood T cells in healthy people across ages. Then a second PCR, running roughly 7 to 11 cycles, was carried out with a sample-barcoded 5' primer and a J-beta primer mix. In TCRdb, the 5' RACE reads were re-called with MiXCR into one record per CDR3 protein. This table has over 500,000 distinct CDR3 sequences, 25% to 35% appearing once. This sample also belongs to another study, concerning T cells of mothers and their children.

The sample consisted of blood. Receptors originate from a boy between 2 and 10 years old in good health.

The J gene is TRBJ2-7, the V gene TRBV5-1, with D perhaps TRBD2 (5 bases). The CDR3 spans 14 residues. Looked up from germline, CDR1 is SGHRS and CDR2 is YFSETQ. The V end was cut by 1 base, the J end by 4 bases, with 12 bases between. CDR3 sequence: CASSLRAEEYEQYF. CDR3 coding DNA: TGCGCCAGCAGCTTGCGAGCGGAAGAATACGAGCAGTACTTC.

The chain links TRBV12-3 or TRBV12-4 to TRBJ1-6, with 8 bases identical to TRBD1. V was pared by 5 bases and J by 9 bases, with 9 bases of the junction left unmatched. CDR3 length equals 15 residues. CDR3 coding DNA: TGTGCCAGCAGTCCCCGGACAGGGAGTTTTTCACCCCTCCACTTT. Translation gives CASSPRTGSFSPLHF.

The chain couples TRBV4-1 to TRBJ1-5; 10 bases agree with TRBD1. Germline CDR1 is MGHRA and CDR2 is YSYEKL. The trim removed 4 bases at V and 3 bases at J, leaving 6 bases unmatched. This CDR3 is 16 amino acids long. The CDR3 is CASSPTGGPDNQPQHF. The DNA for the CDR3 is TGCGCCAGCAGCCCGACAGGGGGCCCGGACAATCAGCCCCAGCATTTT.

The chain recombines TRBV25-1 with TRBJ2-1; D gene ambiguous. The CDR3 is 15 amino acids. Trimming removed 1 base at V and 0 bases at J, with 7 bases between. Germline-derived CDR1 and CDR2 are MGHDK and SYGVNS. The chain's CDR3 is CASSESPSSYNEQFF. CDR3 sequence (DNA): TGTGCCAGCAGTGAATCCCCAAGCTCCTACAATGAGCAGTTCTTC.

V gene TRBV10-1 combines with J gene TRBJ2-3, with D uncertain. The CDR3 loop spans 16 amino acids. Per germline, CDR1 WNHNN and CDR2 SYGVQD (reference sequence). Trimming took 3 bases from V and 4 from J, leaving 17 bases between them. Here the CDR3 DNA reads TGCGCCAGCAGTGACCCCAATGCCCGCACGCCAGATACGCAGTATTTT. Protein sequence: CASSDPNARTPDTQYF.

V and J are TRBV9 and TRBJ2-1, with 8 nucleotides matching TRBD2. In germline, CDR1 is SGDLS, CDR2 YYNGEE. This CDR3 region has 15 residues. V was clipped by 0 bases and J by 4 bases; unmatched bases: 3. The CDR3 protein is CASSVEGTSYNEQFF. CDR3 DNA: TGTGCCAGCAGCGTAGAAGGGACTAGTTACAATGAGCAGTTCTTC.

At least ten counts were recorded for this clonotype. This chain uses TRBV6-5 with TRBJ2-5; D assignment may be TRBD1 or TRBD2 (6 bases each). The germline V gene has CDR1 MNHEY and CDR2 SVGAGI. The CDR3 covers 15 residues. Trimming shortened V by 5 bases and J by 5 bases, and 18 bases separated the two germline ends. As DNA, the CDR3 is TGTGCCAGCAGTCCCGCGTTGGGGGGCTGGGAGACCCAGTACTTC. It yields the protein CASSPALGGWETQYF.